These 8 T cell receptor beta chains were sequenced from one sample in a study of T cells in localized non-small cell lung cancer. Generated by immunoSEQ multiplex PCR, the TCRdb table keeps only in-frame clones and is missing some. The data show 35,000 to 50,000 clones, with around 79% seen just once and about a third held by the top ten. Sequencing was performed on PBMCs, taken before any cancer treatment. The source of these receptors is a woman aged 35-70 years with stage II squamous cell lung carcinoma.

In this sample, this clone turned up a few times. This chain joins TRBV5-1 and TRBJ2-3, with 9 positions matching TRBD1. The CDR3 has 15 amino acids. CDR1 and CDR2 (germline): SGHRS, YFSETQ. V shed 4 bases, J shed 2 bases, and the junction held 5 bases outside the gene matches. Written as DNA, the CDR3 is TGCGCCAGCAGCCAGGGACAGGGTAACACAGATACGCAGTATTTT. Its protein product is CASSQGQGNTDTQYF.

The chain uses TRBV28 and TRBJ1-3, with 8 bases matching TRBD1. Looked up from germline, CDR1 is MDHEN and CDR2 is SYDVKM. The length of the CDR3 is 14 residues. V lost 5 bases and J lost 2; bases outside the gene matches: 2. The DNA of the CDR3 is TGTGCCAGCAGTCTGGACAGGGCTGGAAACACCATATATTTT. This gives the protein CASSLDRAGNTIYF.

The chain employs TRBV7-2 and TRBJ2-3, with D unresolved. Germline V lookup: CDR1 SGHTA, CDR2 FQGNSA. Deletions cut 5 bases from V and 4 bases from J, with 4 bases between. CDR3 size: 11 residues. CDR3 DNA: TGTGCCAGCAGCGTCTCAGATACGCAGTATTTT. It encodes CASSVSDTQYF.

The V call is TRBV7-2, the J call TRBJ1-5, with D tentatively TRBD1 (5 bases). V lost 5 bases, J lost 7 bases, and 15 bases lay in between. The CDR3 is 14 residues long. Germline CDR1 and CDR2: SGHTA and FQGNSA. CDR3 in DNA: TGTGCCAGCAGCCCTCAGAGTGGGGACCAGCCCCAGCATTTT. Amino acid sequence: CASSPQSGDQPQHF.

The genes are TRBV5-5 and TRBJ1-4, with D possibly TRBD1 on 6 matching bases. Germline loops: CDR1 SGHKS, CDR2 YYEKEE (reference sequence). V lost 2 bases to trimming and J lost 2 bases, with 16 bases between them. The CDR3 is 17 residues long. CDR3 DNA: TGTGCCAGCAGCTTTAACAGTCCAGGGGCGACTAATGAAAAACTGTTTTTT. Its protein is CASSFNSPGATNEKLFF.

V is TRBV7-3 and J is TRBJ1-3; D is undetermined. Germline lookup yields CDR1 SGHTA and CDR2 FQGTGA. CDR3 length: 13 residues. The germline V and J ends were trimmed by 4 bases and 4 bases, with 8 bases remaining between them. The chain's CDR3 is CASSSTHGNTIYF. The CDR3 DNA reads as TGTGCCAGCAGCTCTACCCACGGAAACACCATATATTTT.

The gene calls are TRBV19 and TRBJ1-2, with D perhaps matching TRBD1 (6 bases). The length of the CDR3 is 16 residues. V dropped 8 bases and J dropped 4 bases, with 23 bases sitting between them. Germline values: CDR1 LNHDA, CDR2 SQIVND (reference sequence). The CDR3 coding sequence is TGTGCCAGTTCCCGGGACACAGGACCGGGGGGCTATGGCTACACCTTC. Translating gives CASSRDTGPGGYGYTF. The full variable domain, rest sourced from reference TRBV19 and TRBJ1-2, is DGGITQSPKYLFRKEGQNVTLSCEQNLNHDAMYWYRQDPGQGLRLIYYSQIVNDFQKGDIAEGYSVSREKKESFPLTVTSAQKNPTAFYLCASSRDTGPGGYGYTFGSGTRLTVV.

The DNA for the CDR3 is TGTGCCAGCAGTGCTTCGCGGGACAGGGGGTTCCGTTCGCGGTTCTTC. Amino acids: CASSASRDRGFRSRFF. The chain recombines TRBV2 with TRBJ2-1; TRBD1 aligns across 11 bases. The length of the CDR3 is 16 residues. From germline, CDR1 is SNHLY and CDR2 FYNNEI. Unmatched junction bases numbered 17, after V lost 4 bases and J lost 15 bases.